This T cell receptor (beta chain) stems from a study of blood T cell repertoires in COVID-19. Study overall: From T cells, B-cell-depleted T cells, or PBMCs came the material, which was cDNA or gDNA.

Per the study methods: Amplified reference gene primers provided the basis for estimating nucleated cell counts. Some clones are missing from TCRdb's copy, which holds only in-frame ones; the method was immunoSEQ multiplex PCR. V, J and clone size are those of that table, while D and trimming were read from the DNA. The sample includes tens of thousands of clones, roughly 72% of them seen just once. The CDR3 consists of 16 residues. CDR1 is LGHDT, CDR2 YNNKEL, per germline (reference sequence). V shed 7 bases, J shed 4 bases, and the junction held 14 bases outside the gene matches. V gene TRBV3-1 (or the pseudogene TRBV3-2) combines with J gene TRBJ1-1, with 8 bases identical to TRBD1. The source of this sequence is a man aged 55 to 70 with COVID-19, enrolled during active disease. The sequenced sample consisted of peripheral blood. The CDR3 region has the DNA TGTGCCAGCACCACCCGTACACAGGGGGGAGGCACTGAAGCTTTCTTT. This encodes CASTTRTQGGGTEAFF.